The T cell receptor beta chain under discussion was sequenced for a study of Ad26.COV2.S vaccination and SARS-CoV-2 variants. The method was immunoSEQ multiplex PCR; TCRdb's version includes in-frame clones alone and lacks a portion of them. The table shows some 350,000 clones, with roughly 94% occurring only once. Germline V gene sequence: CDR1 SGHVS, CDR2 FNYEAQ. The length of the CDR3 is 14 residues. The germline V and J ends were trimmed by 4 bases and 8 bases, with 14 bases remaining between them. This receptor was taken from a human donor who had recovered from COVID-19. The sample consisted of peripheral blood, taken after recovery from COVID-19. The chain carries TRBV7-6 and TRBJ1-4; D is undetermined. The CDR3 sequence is CASSSRGNQEKLFF. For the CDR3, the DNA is TGTGCCAGCAGCTCCCGGGGAAATCAAGAAAAACTGTTTTTT.